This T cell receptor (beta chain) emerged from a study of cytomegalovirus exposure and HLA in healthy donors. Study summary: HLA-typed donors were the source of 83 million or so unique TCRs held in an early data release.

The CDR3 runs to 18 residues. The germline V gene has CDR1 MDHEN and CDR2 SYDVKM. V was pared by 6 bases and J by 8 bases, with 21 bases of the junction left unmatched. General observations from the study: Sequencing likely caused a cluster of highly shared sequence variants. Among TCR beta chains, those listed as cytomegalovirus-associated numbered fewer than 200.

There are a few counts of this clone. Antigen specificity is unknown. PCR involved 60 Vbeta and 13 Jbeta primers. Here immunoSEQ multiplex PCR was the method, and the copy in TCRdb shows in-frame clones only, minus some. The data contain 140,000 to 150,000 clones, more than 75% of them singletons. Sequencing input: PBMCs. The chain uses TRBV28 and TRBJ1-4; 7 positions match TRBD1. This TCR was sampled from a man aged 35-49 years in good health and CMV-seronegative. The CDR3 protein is CASRDTTGWEPLGEKLFF. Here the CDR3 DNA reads TGTGCCAGCAGAGACACGACAGGGTGGGAACCGTTGGGCGAAAAACTGTTTTTT.